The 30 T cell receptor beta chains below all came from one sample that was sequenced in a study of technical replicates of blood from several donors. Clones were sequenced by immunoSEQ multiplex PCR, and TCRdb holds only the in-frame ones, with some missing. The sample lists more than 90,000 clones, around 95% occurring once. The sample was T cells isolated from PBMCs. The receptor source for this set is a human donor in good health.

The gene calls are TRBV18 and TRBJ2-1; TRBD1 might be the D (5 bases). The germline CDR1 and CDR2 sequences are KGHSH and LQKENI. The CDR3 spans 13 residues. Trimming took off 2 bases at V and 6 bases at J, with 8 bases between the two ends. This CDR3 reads CASSPDRFNEQFF. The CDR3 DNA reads TGTGCCAGCTCACCAGACAGATTCAATGAGCAGTTCTTC.

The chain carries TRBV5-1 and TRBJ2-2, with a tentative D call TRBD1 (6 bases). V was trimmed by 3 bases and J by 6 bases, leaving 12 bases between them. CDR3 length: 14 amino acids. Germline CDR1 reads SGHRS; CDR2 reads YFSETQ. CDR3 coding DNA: TGCGCCAGCAGCTACGGGACATCGCCCGGGGAGCTGTTTTTT. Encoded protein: CASSYGTSPGELFF.

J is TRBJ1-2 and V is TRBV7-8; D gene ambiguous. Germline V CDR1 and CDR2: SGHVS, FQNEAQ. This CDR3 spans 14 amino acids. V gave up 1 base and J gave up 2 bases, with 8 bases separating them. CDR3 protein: CASSLDTTNYGYTF. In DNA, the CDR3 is TGTGCCAGCAGCTTAGACACCACCAACTATGGCTACACCTTC.

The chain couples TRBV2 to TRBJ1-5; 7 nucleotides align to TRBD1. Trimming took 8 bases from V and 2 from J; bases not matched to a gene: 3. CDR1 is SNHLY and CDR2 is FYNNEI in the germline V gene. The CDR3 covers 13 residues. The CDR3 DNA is TGTGCCAGCCGAGGACAGGGCAATCAGCCCCAGCATTTT. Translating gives CASRGQGNQPQHF.

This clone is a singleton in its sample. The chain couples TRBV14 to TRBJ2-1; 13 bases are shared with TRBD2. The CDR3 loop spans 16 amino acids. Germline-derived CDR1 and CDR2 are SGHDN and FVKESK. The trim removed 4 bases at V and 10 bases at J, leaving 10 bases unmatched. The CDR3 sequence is CASSPPGLAGPSEQFF. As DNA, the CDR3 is TGTGCCAGCAGCCCACCGGGACTAGCGGGACCGTCAGAGCAGTTCTTC.

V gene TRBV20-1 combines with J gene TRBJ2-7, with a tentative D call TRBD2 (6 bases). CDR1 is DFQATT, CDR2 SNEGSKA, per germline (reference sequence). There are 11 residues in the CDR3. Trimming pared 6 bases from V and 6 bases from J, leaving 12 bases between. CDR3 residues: CSAILAREQYF. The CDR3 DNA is TGCAGTGCCATACTAGCCCGCGAGCAGTACTTC.

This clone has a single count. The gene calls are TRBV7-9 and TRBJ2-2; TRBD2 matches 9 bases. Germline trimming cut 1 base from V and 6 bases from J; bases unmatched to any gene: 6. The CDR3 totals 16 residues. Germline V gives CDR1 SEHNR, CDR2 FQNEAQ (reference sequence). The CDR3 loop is CASSLGLAGFSGELFF. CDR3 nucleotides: TGTGCCAGCAGCTTAGGCCTAGCGGGATTTTCCGGGGAGCTGTTTTTT. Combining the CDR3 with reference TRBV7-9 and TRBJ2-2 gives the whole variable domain DTGVSQNPRHKITKRGQNVTFRCDPISEHNRLYWYRQTLGQGPEFLTYFQNEAQLEKSRLLSDRFSAERPKGSFSTLEIQRTEQGDSAMYLCASSLGLAGFSGELFFGEGSRLTVL.

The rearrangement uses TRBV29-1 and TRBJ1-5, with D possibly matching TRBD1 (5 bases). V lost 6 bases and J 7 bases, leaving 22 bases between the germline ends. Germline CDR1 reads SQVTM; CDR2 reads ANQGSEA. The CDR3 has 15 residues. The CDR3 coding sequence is TGCAGCGTCAGAGAAGGGGCGAACCCAACGCAGCCCCAGCATTTT. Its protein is CSVREGANPTQPQHF.

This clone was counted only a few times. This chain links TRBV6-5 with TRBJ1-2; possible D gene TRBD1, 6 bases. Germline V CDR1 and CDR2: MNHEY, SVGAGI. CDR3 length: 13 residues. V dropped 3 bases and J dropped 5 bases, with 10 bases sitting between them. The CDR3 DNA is TGTGCCAGCAGTTATCAGGACAGTTATGGCTACACCTTC. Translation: CASSYQDSYGYTF.

CDR3 protein: CASSSGLAGVLLQETQYF. The CDR3, as DNA: TGTGCCAGCAGCTCCGGACTAGCGGGAGTGCTCCTCCAAGAGACCCAGTACTTC. The chain has TRBV5-6 and TRBJ2-5; 13 nucleotides align to TRBD2. The CDR3 spans 18 residues. The V gene's germline CDR1 is SGHDT and CDR2 YYEEEE. With V trimmed by 3 bases and J by 1 base, 9 bases remained unmatched.

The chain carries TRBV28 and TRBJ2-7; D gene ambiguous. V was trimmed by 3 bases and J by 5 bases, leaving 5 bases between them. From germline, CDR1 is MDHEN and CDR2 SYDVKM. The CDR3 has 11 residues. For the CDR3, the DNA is TGTGCCAGCAGTTTTTTTAACGAGCAGTACTTC. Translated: CASSFFNEQYF. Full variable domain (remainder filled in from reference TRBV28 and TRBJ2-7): DVKVTQSSRYLVKRTGEKVFLECVQDMDHENMFWYRQDPGLGLRLIYFSYDVKMKEKGDIPEGYSVSREKKERFSLILESASTNQTSMYLCASSFFNEQYFGPGTRLTVT.

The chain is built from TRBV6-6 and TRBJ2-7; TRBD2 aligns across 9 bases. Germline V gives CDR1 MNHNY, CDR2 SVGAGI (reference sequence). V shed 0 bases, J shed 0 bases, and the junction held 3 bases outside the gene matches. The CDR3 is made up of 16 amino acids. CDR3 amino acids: CASSYSSGRSSYEQYF. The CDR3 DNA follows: TGTGCCAGCAGTTACTCTAGCGGGAGAAGCTCCTACGAGCAGTACTTC.

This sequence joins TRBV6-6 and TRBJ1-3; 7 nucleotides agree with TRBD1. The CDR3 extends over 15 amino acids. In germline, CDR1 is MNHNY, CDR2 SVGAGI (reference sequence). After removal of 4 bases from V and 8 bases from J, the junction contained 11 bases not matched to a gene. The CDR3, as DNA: TGTGCCAGCAGTTTCCACAGGGGAGGTTCAGACACCATATATTTT. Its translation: CASSFHRGGSDTIYF.

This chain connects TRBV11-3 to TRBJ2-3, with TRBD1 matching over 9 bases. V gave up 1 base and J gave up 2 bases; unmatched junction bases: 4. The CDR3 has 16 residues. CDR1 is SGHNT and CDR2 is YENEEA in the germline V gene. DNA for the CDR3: TGTGCCAGCAGCTTAGGGGACAGGGCGCTCACAGATACGCAGTATTTT. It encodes CASSLGDRALTDTQYF.

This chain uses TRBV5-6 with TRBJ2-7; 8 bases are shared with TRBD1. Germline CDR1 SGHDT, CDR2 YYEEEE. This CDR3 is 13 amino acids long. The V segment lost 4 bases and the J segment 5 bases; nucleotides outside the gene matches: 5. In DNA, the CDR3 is TGTGCCAGCAGCCGGACAGGGTCTCACGAGCAGTACTTC. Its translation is CASSRTGSHEQYF.

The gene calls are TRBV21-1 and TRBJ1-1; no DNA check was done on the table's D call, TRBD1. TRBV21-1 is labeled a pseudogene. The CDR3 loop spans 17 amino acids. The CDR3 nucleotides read TGTGCCAGCAGCAAACAAGGGTCAGGGGGTCCTAGGACTGAAGCTTTCTTT. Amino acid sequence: CASSKQGSGGPRTEAFF.

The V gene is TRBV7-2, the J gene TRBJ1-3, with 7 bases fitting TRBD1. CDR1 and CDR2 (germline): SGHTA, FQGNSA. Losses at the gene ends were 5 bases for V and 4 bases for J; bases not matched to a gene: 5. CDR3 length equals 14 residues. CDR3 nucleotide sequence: TGTGCCAGCAGCCGACAGGGTAGCGGAAACACCATATATTTT. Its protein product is CASSRQGSGNTIYF.

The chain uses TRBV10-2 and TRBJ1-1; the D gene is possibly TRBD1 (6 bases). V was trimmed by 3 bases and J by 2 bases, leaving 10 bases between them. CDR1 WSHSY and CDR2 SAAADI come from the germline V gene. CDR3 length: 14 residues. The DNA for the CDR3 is TGCGCCAGCAGTGACAGACAGGCTAACACTGAAGCTTTCTTT. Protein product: CASSDRQANTEAFF.

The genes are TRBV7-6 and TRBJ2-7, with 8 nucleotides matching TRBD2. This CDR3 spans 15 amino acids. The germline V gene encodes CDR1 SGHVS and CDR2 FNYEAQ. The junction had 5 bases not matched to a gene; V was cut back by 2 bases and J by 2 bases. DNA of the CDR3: TGTGCCAGCAGCTTACGGGCGGGGGGCCCCTACGAGCAGTACTTC. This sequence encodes CASSLRAGGPYEQYF.

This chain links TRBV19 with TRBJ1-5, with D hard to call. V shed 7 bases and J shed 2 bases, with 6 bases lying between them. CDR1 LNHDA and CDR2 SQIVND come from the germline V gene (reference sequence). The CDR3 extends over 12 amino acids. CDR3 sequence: CASTRGNQPQHF. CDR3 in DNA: TGTGCCAGTACGCGGGGCAATCAGCCCCAGCATTTT.

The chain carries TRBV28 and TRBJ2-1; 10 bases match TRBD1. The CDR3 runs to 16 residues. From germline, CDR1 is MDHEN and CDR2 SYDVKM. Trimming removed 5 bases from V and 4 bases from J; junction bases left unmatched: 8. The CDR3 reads CASSGGQGDGYNEQFF. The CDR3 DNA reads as TGTGCCAGCAGTGGTGGACAGGGGGACGGTTACAATGAGCAGTTCTTC.

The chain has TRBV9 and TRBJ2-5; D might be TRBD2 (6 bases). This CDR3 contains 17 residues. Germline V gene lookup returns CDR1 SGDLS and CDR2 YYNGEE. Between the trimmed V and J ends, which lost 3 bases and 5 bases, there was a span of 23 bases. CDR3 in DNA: TGTGCCAGCAGCGGAAACCGGGACTCACCACGGGTCGAGACCCAGTACTTC. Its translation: CASSGNRDSPRVETQYF.

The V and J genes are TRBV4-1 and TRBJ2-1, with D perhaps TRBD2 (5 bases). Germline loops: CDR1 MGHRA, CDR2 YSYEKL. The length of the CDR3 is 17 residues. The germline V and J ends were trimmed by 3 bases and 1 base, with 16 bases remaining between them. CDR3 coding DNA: TGCGCCAGCAGCCAGAAGAGACTCGCGGGTTCCTACAATGAGCAGTTCTTC. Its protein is CASSQKRLAGSYNEQFF.

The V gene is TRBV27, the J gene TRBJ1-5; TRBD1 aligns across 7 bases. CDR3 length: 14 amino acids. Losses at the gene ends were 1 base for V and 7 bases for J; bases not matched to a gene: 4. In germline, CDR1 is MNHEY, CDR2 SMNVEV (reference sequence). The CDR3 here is CASSLWDSGQPQHF. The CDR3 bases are TGTGCCAGCAGTTTATGGGACAGTGGACAGCCCCAGCATTTT.

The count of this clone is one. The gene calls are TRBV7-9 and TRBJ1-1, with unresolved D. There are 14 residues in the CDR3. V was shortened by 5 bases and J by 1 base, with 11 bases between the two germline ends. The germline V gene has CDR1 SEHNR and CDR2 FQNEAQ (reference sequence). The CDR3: CASSTLDTNTEAFF. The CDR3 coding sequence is TGTGCCAGCAGCACCTTAGACACGAACACTGAAGCTTTCTTT.

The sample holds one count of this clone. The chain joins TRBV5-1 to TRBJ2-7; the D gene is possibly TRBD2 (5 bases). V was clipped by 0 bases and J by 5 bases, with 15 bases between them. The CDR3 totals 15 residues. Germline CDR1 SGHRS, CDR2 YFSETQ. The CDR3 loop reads CASSLVGLLVNEQYF. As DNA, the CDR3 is TGCGCCAGCAGCTTGGTTGGACTCCTTGTTAACGAGCAGTACTTC.

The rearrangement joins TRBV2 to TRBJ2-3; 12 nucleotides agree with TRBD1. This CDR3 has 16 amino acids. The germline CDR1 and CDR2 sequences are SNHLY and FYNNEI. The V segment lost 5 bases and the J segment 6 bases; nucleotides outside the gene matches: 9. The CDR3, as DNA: TGTGCCAGCAGTACTTCCCGGGACAGGGGGCTGGATACGCAGTATTTT. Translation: CASSTSRDRGLDTQYF.

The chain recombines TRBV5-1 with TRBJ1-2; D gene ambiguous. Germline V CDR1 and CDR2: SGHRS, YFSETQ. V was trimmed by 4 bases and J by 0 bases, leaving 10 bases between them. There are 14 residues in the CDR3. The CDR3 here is CASSVGGSNYGYTF. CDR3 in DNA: TGCGCCAGCAGCGTGGGAGGATCTAACTATGGCTACACCTTC. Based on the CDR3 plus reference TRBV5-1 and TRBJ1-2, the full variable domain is KAGVTQTPRYLIKTRGQQVTLSCSPISGHRSVSWYQQTPGQGLQFLFEYFSETQRNKGNFPGRFSGRQFSNSRSEMNVSTLELGDSALYLCASSVGGSNYGYTFGSGTRLTVV.

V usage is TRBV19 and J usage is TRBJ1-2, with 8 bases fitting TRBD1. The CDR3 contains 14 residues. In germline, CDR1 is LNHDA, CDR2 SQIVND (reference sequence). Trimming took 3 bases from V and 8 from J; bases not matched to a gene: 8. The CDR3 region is CASSIGQGLWGYTF. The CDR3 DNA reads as TGTGCCAGTAGTATTGGACAGGGTTTGTGGGGCTACACCTTC.

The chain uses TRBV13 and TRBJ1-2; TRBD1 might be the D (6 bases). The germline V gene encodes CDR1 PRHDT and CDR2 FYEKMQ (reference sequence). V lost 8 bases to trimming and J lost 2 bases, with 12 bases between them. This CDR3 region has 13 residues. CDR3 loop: CASARGANYGYTF. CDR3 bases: TGTGCCAGCGCTCGGGGGGCGAACTATGGCTACACCTTC.